The 3 T cell receptor beta chains given below trace back to one sample, sequenced in a study of T cell responses to AZD1222 COVID-19 vaccine. TCRdb's table, derived via immunoSEQ multiplex PCR, lists solely in-frame clones and lacks some. The sample shows around 140,000 clones, about nine tenths of them seen only once. Material: peripheral blood, obtained on day 0 of AZD1222 vaccination. The source is an adult in good health.

This clone has a single count. J is TRBJ1-4 and V is TRBV4-3; 9 bases line up with TRBD1. The germline V gene has CDR1 LGHNA and CDR2 YSLEER. The V gene end was trimmed by 4 bases and the J gene end by 8 bases; junction bases not matched to a gene: 8. This CDR3 has 15 amino acids. The DNA of the CDR3 is TGCGCCAGCAGCCGAGGGACAGGGAGTGGCGAAAAACTGTTTTTT. Translation: CASSRGTGSGEKLFF.

V and J are TRBV18 and TRBJ1-5; D gene uncertain. CDR1 is KGHSH and CDR2 is LQKENI in the germline V gene. Trimming removed 1 base from V and 6 bases from J, with 10 bases in between. The CDR3 has 14 amino acids. Here the CDR3 DNA reads TGTGCCAGCTCACCACAGGAAATGAGTCAGCCCCAGCATTTT. Its protein is CASSPQEMSQPQHF.

This chain links TRBV4-1 with TRBJ2-1; D is uncertain. The CDR3 loop spans 16 amino acids. Looked up from germline, CDR1 is MGHRA and CDR2 is YSYEKL. Trimming removed 0 bases from V and 0 bases from J, with 9 bases in between. This chain's CDR3 is CASSQDSRSSYNEQFF. Here the CDR3 DNA reads TGCGCCAGCAGCCAAGACTCTAGGAGCTCCTACAATGAGCAGTTCTTC.